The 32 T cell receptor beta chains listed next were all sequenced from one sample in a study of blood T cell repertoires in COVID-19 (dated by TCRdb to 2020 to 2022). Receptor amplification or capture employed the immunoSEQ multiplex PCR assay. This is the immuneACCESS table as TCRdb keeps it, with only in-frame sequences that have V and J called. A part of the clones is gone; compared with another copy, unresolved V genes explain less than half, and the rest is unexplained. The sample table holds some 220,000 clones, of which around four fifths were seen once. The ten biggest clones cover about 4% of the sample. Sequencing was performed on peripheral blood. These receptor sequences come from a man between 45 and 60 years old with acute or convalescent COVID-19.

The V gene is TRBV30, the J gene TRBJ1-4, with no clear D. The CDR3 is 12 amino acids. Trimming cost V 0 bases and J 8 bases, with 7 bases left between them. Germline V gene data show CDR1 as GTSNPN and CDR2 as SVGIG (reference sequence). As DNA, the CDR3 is TGTGCCTGGAGTGTACAGTGGGAAAAACTGTTTTTT. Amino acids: CAWSVQWEKLFF. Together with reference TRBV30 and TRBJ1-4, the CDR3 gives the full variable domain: SQTIHQWPATLVQPVGSPLSLECTVEGTSNPNLYWYRQAAGRGLQLLFYSVGIGQISSEVPQNLSASRPQDRQFILSSKKLLLSDSGFYLCAWSVQWEKLFFGSGTQLSVL.

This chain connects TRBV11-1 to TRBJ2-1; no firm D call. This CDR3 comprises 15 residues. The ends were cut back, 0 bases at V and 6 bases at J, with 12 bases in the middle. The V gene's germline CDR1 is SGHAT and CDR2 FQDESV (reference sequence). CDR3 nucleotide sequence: TGTGCCAGCAGCTTAGCGTACAGCTACCTCAATGAGCAGTTCTTC. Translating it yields CASSLAYSYLNEQFF.

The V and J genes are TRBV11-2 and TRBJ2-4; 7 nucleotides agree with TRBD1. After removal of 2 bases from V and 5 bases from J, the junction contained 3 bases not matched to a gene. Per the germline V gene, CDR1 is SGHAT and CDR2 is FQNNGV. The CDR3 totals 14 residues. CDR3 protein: CASSLYRGENIQYF. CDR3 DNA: TGTGCCAGCAGCTTATACAGGGGCGAAAACATTCAGTACTTC.

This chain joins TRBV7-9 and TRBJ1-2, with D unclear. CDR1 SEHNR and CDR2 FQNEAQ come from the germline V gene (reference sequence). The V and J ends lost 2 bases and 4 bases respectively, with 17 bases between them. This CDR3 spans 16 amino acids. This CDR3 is CASSLPRSGGLYGYTF. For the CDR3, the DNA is TGTGCCAGCAGCTTACCCCGAAGCGGTGGCCTCTATGGCTACACCTTC.

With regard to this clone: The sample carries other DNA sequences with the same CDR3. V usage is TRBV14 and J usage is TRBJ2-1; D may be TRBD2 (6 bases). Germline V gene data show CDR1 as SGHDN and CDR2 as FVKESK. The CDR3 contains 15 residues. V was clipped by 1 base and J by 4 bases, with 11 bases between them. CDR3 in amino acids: CASSQVSGAYNEQFF. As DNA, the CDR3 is TGTGCCAGCAGCCAAGTTAGCGGAGCGTACAATGAGCAGTTCTTC.

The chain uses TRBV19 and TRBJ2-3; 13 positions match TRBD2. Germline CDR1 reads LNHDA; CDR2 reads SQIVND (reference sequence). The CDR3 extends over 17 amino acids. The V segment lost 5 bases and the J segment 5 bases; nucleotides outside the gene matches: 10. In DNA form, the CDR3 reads TGTGCCAGTAGTTCACTAGCGGGAGGGAATTACCAAGATACGCAGTATTTT. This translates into CASSSLAGGNYQDTQYF.

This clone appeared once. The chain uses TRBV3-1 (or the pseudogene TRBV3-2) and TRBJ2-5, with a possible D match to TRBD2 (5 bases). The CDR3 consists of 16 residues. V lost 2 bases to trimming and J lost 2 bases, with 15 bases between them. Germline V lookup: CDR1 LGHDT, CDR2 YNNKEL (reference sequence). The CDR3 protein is CASSQIRPSGQETQYF. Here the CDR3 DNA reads TGTGCCAGCAGCCAAATAAGGCCCAGCGGACAAGAGACCCAGTACTTC.

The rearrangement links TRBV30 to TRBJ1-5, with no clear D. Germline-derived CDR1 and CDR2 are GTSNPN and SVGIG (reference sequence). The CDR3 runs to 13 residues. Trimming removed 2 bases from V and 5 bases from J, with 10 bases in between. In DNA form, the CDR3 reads TGTGCCTGGAGTTTCTCAACTTATCAGCCCCAGCATTTT. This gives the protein CAWSFSTYQPQHF.

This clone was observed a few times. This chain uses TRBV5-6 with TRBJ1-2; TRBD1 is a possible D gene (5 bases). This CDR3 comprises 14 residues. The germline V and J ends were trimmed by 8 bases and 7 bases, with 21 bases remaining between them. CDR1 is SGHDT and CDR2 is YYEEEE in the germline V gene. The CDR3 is CASQRGWGEGGYTF. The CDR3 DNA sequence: TGTGCCAGTCAACGTGGATGGGGGGAGGGTGGCTACACCTTC.

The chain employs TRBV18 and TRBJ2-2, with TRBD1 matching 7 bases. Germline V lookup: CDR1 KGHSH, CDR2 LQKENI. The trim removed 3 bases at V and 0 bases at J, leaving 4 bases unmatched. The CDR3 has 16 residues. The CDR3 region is CASSPGTATNTGELFF. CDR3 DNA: TGTGCCAGCTCACCTGGGACAGCCACGAACACCGGGGAGCTGTTTTTT. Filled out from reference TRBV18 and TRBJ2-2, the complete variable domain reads NAGVMQNPRHLVRRRGQEARLRCSPMKGHSHVYWYRQLPEEGLKFMVYLQKENIIDESGMPKERFSAEFPKEGPSILRIQQVVRGDSAAYFCASSPGTATNTGELFFGEGSRLTVL.

The CDR3 DNA is TGTGCCAGTAGTATTGGGACAGGGGGCTACGAGCAGTACTTC. Translated: CASSIGTGGYEQYF. The chain is built from TRBV19 and TRBJ2-7; TRBD1 matches 11 bases. V shed 3 bases, J shed 3 bases, and the junction held 1 base outside the gene matches. CDR1 is LNHDA and CDR2 is SQIVND in the germline V gene (reference sequence). This CDR3 region has 14 residues.

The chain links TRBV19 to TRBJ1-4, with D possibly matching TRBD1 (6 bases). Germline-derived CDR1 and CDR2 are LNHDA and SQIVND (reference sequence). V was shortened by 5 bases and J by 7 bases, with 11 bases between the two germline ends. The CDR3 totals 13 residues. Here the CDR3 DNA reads TGTGCCAGTAGTCCAGGACAGTTTGAAAAACTGTTTTTT. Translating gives CASSPGQFEKLFF. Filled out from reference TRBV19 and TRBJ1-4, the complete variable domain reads DGGITQSPKYLFRKEGQNVTLSCEQNLNHDAMYWYRQDPGQGLRLIYYSQIVNDFQKGDIAEGYSVSREKKESFPLTVTSAQKNPTAFYLCASSPGQFEKLFFGSGTQLSVL.

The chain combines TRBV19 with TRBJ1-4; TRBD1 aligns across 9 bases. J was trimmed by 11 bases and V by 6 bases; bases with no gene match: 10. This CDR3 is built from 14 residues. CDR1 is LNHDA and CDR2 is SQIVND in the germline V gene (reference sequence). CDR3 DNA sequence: TGTGCCAGTAGCTCCGGGACAGGGTATGTGAAACTGTTTTTT. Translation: CASSSGTGYVKLFF.

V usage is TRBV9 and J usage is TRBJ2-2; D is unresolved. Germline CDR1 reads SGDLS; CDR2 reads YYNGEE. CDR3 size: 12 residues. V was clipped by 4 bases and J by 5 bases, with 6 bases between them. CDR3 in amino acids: CASSLLTGELFF. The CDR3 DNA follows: TGTGCCAGCAGCCTCCTTACCGGGGAGCTGTTTTTT.

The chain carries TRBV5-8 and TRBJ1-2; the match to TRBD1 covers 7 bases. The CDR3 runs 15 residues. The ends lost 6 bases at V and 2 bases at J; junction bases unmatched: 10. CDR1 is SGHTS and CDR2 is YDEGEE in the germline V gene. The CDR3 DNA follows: TGTGCCAGCACCGCGACCGGGACAGCAAACTATGGCTACACCTTC. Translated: CASTATGTANYGYTF.

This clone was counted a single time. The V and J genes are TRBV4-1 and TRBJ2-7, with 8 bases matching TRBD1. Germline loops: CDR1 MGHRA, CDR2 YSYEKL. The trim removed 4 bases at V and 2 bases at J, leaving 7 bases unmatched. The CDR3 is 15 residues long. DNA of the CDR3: TGCGCCAGCAGCCTCCTCGGGACAGGAACCTACGAGCAGTACTTC. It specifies CASSLLGTGTYEQYF.

This CDR3 is CASSYPSPDRSYGYTF. CDR3 DNA sequence: TGTGCCAGCAGCTACCCCTCGCCGGACAGAAGCTATGGCTACACCTTC. This sequence joins TRBV6-6 and TRBJ1-2; maybe TRBD1 (6 bases). The CDR3 consists of 16 residues. V shed 6 bases and J shed 4 bases, with 21 bases lying between them. Germline CDR1 reads MNHNY; CDR2 reads SVGAGI (reference sequence).

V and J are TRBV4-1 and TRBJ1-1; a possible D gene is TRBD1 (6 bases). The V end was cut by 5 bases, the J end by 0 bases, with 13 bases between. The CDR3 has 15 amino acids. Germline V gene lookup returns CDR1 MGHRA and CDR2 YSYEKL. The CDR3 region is CASSYRTAMNTEAFF. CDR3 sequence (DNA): TGCGCCAGCAGCTATCGGACAGCGATGAACACTGAAGCTTTCTTT.

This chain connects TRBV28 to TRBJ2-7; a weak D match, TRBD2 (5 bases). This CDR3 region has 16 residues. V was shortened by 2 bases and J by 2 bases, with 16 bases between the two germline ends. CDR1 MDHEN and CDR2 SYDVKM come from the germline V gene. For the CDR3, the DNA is TGTGCCAGCAGTTTAAACACGGGGTTAGGAGCCTACGAGCAGTACTTC. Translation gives CASSLNTGLGAYEQYF. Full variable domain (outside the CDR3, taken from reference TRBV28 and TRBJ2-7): DVKVTQSSRYLVKRTGEKVFLECVQDMDHENMFWYRQDPGLGLRLIYFSYDVKMKEKGDIPEGYSVSREKKERFSLILESASTNQTSMYLCASSLNTGLGAYEQYFGPGTRLTVT.

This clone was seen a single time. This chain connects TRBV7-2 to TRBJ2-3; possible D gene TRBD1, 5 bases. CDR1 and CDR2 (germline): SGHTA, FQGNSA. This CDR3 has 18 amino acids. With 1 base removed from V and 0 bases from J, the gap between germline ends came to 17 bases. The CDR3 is CASSLVWQGSTSTDTQYF. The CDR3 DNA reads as TGTGCCAGCAGCTTAGTCTGGCAGGGATCAACGAGCACAGATACGCAGTATTTT.

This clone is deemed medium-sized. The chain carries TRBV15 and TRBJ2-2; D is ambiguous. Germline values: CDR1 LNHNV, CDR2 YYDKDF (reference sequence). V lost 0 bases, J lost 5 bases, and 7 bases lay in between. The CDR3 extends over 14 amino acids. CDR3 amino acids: CATSRDQNTGELFF. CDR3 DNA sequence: TGTGCCACCAGCAGAGATCAGAATACCGGGGAGCTGTTTTTT.

In DNA, the CDR3 is TGTGCCTGGAGTGCTCGCGGGGATGAAGCTTTCTTT. Its translation: CAWSARGDEAFF. The chain links TRBV30 to TRBJ1-1; D uncertain. The germline gives CDR1 GTSNPN, CDR2 SVGIG (reference sequence). The length of the CDR3 is 12 residues. V was cut by 1 base and J by 7 bases, with 10 bases left in between.

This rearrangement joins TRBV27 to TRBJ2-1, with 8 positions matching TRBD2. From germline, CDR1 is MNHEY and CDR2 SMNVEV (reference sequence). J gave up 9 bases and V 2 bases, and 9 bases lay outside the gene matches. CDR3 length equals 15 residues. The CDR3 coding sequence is TGTGCCAGCAGTTTAGTCCGGACTAGCATATCTGAGCAGTTCTTC. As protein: CASSLVRTSISEQFF.

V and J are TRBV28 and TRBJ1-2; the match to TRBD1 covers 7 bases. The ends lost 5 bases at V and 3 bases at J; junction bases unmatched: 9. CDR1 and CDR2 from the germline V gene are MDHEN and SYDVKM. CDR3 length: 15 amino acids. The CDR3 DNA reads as TGTGCCAGCAGTACCCCGACAGGGAGTGACTATGGCTACACCTTC. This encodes CASSTPTGSDYGYTF.

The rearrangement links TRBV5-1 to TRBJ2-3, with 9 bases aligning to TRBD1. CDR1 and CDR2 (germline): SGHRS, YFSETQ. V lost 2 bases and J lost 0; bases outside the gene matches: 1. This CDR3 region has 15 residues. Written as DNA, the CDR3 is TGCGCCAGCAGCTTTGGACAGGGGAGCACAGATACGCAGTATTTT. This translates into CASSFGQGSTDTQYF.

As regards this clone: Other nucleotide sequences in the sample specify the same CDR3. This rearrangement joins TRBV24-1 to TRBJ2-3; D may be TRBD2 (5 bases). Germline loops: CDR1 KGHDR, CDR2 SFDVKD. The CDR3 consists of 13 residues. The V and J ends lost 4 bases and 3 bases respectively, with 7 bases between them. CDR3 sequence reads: CATSEPGTDTQYF. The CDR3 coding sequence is TGTGCCACCAGTGAGCCGGGGACAGATACGCAGTATTTT.

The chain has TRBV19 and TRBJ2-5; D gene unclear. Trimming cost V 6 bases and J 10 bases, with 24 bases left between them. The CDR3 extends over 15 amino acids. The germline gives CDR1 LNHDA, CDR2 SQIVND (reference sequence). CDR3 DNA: TGTGCCAGTAGAATAACAGCCCCCCGCCAATCGGACCAGTACTTC. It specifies CASRITAPRQSDQYF.

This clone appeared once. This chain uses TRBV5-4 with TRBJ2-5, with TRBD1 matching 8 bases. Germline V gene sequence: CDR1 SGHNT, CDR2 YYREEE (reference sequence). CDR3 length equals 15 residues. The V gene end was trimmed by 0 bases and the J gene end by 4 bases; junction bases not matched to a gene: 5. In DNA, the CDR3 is TGTGCCAGCAGCTTGGGGACAGGGAGTGGAGAGACCCAGTACTTC. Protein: CASSLGTGSGETQYF.

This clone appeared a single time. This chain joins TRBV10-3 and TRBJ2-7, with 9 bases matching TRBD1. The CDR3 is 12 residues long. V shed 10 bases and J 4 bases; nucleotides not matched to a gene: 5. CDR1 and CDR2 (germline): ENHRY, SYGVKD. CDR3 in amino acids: CATADRGYEQYF. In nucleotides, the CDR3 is TGTGCCACAGCGGACAGGGGATACGAGCAGTACTTC.

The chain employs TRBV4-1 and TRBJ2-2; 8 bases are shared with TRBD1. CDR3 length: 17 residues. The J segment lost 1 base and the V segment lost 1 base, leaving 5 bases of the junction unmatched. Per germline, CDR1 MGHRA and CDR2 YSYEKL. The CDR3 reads CASSQGSGTGNTGELFF. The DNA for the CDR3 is TGCGCCAGCAGCCAAGGCTCCGGGACAGGGAACACCGGGGAGCTGTTTTTT.

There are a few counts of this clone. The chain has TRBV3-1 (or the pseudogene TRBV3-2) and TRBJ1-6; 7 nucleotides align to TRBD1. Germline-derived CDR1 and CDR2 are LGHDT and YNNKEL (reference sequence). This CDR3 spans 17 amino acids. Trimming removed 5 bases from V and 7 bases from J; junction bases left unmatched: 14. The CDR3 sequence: CASSSERRGGRNSPLHF. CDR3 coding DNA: TGTGCCAGCAGCTCAGAGCGGAGAGGGGGCAGAAATTCACCCCTCCACTTT.

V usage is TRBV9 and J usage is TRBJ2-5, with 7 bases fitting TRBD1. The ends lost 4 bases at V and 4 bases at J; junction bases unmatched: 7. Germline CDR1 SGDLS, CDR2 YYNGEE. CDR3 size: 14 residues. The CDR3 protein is CASSLRGSGETQYF. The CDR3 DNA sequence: TGTGCCAGCAGCCTCAGGGGGTCCGGAGAGACCCAGTACTTC. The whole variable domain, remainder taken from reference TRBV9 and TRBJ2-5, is DSGVTQTPKHLITATGQRVTLRCSPRSGDLSVYWYQQSLDQGLQFLIQYYNGEERAKGNILERFSAQQFPDLHSELNLSSLELGDSALYFCASSLRGSGETQYFGPGTRLLVL.